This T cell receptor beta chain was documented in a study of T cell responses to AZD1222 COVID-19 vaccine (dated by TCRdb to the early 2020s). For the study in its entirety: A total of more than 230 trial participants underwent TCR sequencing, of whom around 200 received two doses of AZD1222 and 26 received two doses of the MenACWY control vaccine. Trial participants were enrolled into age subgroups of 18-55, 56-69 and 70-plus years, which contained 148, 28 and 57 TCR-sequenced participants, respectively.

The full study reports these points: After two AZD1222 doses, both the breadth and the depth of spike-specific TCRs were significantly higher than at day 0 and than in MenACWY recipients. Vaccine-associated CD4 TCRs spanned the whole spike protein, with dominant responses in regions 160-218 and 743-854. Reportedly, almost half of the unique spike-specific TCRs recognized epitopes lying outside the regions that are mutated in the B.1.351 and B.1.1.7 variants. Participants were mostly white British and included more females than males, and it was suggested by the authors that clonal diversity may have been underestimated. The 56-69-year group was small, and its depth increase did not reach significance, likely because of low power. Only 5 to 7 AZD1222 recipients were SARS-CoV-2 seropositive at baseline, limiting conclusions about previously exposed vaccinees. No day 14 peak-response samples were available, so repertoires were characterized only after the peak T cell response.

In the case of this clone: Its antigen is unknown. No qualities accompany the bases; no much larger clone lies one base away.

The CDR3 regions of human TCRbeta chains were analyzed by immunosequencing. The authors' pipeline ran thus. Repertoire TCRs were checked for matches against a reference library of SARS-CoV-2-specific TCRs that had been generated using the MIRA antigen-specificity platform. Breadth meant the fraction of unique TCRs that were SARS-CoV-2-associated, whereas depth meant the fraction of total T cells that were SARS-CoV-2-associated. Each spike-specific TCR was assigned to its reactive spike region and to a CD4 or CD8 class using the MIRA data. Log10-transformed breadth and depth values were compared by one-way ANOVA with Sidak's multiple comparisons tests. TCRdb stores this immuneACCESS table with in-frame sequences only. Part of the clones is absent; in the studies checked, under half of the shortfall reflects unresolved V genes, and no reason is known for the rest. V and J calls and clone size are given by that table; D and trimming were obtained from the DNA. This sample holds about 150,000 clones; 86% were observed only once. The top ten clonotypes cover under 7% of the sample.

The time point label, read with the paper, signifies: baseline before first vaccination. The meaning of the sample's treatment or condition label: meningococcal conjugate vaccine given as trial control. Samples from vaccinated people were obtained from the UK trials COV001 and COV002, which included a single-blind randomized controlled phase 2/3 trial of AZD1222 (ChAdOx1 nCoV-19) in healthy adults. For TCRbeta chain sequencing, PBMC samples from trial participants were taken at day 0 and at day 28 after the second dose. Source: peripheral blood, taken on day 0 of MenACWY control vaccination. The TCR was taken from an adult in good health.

The CDR3 protein is CASSFGRSNTGELFF. The nucleotides read TGTGCCAGCAGCTTCGGCAGGTCCAACACCGGGGAGCTGTTTTTT. This receptor chain uses TRBV5-4 and TRBJ2-2; the D segment cannot be called with confidence. From the cysteine up to the phenylalanine, the CDR3 has a length of 15 residues. Only the CDR3 portion is preserved as DNA: 45 bases, with reading frame beginning at the first base. CDR1 is given as SGHNT and CDR2 as YYREEE, both from the germline V gene (reference sequence). V sheds 2 bases and J sheds 2 bases, leaving 10 bases between their ends.